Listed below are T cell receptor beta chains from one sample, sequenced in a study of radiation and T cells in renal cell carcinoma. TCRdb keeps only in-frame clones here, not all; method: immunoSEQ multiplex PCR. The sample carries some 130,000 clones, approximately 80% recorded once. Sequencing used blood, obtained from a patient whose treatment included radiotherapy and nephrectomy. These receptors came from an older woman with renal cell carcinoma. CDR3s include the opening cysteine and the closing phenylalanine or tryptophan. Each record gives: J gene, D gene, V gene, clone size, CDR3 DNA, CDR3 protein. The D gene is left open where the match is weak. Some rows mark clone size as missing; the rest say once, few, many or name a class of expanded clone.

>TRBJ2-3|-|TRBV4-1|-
TGCGCCAGCAGCCAATGGACATTCTCCACAGATACGCAGTATTTT
CASSQWTFSTDTQYF
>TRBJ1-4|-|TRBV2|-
TGTGCCAGCACCGGGCTGGGAGAAAAACTGTTTTTT
CASTGLGEKLFF
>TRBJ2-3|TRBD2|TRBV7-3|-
TGTGCCAGCAGCCAAAGGACTGGACTAGCGGGAGATACGCAGTATTTT
CASSQRTGLAGDTQYF
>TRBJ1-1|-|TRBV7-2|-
TGTGCCAGCAGCCTCTCCGCCGGGAACACTGAAGCTTTCTTT
CASSLSAGNTEAFF
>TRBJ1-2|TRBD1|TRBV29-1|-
TGCAGCGTCGCACAGGGGGCGGGAAGTGGCTACACCTTC
CSVAQGAGSGYTF
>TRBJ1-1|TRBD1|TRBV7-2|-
TGTGCCAGCAGCCCAAGACAGGGAAGTGCCACTGAAGCTTTCTTT
CASSPRQGSATEAFF
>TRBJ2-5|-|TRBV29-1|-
TGCAGCGTCGGGACGGAAGAGACCCAGTACTTC
CSVGTEETQYF
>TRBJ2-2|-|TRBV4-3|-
TGCGCCAGCAGCCCAAGAAAGACGACCGGGGAGCTGTTTTTT
CASSPRKTTGELFF
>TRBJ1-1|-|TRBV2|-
TGTGCCAGCAGTCCCCAGGGCTGGAACACTGAAGCTTTCTTT
CASSPQGWNTEAFF
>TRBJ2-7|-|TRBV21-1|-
TGTGCCAGCAGCAAAGAAGTAGGGACAGGGGGCTACGAGCAGTACTTC
CASSKEVGTGGYEQYF
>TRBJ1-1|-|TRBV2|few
TGTGCCAGCAGCGTGATCATGAACACTGAAGCTTTCTTT
CASSVIMNTEAFF
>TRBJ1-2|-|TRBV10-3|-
TGTGCCATCAGTAAGGGAGGGGGGGAGAGCTATGGCTACACCTTC
CAISKGGGESYGYTF
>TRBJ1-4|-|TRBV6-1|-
TGTGCCAGCATTGAACAAACTAATGAAAAACTGTTTTTT
CASIEQTNEKLFF
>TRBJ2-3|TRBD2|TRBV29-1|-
TGCAGCGTTGGCGGGAGCCCAGATACGCAGTATTTT
CSVGGSPDTQYF
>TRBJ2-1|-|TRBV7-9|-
TGTGCCAGCAGCCGAAACCCCCGAGGGAGCGACGAGCAGTTCTTC
CASSRNPRGSDEQFF
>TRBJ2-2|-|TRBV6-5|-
TGTGCCAGCAGCAGTAGAGGGGGAGGCGGGGAGCTGTTTTTT
CASSSRGGGGELFF
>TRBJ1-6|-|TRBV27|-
TGTGCCAGCAGTTTGACAGGACTAGAGAATTCACCCCTCCACTTT
CASSLTGLENSPLHF
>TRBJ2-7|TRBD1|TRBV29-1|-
TGCAGCGTTGCCGGAACACAGGGGGTCGGTCGCTACGAGCAGTACTTC
CSVAGTQGVGRYEQYF
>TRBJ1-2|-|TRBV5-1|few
TGCGCCAGCAGACTCGACTCTTACGAGGTGCGTGGCTACACCTTC
CASRLDSYEVRGYTF
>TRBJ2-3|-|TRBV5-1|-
TGCGCCAGCAGCTTGGGAGCGGGCCTCACAGATACGCAGTATTTT
CASSLGAGLTDTQYF
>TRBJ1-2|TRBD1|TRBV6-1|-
TGTGCCAGCAGTGAAGTCTCCTGGACAGGGTATGGCTACACCTTC
CASSEVSWTGYGYTF
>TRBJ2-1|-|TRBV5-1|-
TGCGCCAGCAGCGCACTAGCCCCGGGGGCTAGTGAGCAGTTCTTC
CASSALAPGASEQFF
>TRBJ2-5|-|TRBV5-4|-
TGTGCCAGCAGATCCGGCGCGGGGACTCAAGAGACCCAGTACTTC
CASRSGAGTQETQYF
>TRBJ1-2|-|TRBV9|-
TGTGCCAGCAGCGTAGACGGGGGCGTAGGCTACACCTTC
CASSVDGGVGYTF
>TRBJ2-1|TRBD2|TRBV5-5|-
TGTGCCAGCAGCCGACTAGCGGGGGGGCCGGATGAGCAGTTCTTC
CASSRLAGGPDEQFF
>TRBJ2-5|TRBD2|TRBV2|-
TGTGCCAGCAGCGCTTTTACTAGCGGCCAAGAGACCCAGTACTTC
CASSAFTSGQETQYF
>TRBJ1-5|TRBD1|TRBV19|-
TGTGCCAGTAGTCAAGGACAGGGCGCCCAGCCCCAGCATTTT
CASSQGQGAQPQHF
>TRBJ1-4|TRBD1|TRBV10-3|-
TGTGCCATCAAGCCGGGACAGGGTACAAAACTGTTTTTT
CAIKPGQGTKLFF
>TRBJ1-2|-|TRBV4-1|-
TGCGCCAGCAGCCTGTACATGGACGCCAGAGGTGGCTACACCTTC
CASSLYMDARGGYTF
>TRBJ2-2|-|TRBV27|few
TGTGCCAGCAGTTTATTAGGCAGGAACACCGGGGAGCTGTTTTTT
CASSLLGRNTGELFF
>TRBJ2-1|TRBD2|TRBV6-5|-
TGTGCCAGCAGTCCATTGGGAGGGGACGAGCAGTTCTTC
CASSPLGGDEQFF
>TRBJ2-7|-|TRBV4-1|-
TGCGCCAGCAGCCCCCGACACGCGGACGAGCAGTACTTC
CASSPRHADEQYF
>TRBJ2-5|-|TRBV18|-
TGTGCCAGCTCACCGGGAGAGACCCAGTACTTC
CASSPGETQYF
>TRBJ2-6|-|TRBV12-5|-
TGTGCTAGTGGTTTGGTAATGGGGTCGAGAGACAAGCACTCTGGGGCCAACGTCCTGACTTTC
CASGLVMGSRDKHSGANVLTF
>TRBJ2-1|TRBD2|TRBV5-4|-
TGTGCCAGCACCACGGGGGGAGCTGAGCAGTTCTTC
CASTTGGAEQFF
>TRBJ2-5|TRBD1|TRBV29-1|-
TGCAGCGTTGAAGATCGGGACAGGGGGCGCGGGGGAGGAGAGACCCAGTACTTC
CSVEDRDRGRGGGETQYF
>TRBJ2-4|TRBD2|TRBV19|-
TGTGCCAGTAGCCCGAAAAGGGGAGGGCGCGGGGACATTCAGTACTTC
CASSPKRGGRGDIQYF
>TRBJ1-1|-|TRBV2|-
TGTGCCAGCAGTGTATTAGGCGGGAACACTGAAGCCTTCTTT
CASSVLGGNTEAFF
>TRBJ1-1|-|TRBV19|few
TGTGCCAGTAGTAAGGGGAACACTGAAGCTTTCTTT
CASSKGNTEAFF
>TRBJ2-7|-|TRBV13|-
TGTGCCAGCAGCTTAGGACAGGAACCGCCCGCCACCAACGAGCAGTACTTC
CASSLGQEPPATNEQYF
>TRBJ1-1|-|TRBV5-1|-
TGCGCCAGCAGCATACAGGCGGTGAACACTGAAGCTTTCTTT
CASSIQAVNTEAFF
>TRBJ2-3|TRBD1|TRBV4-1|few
TGCGCCAGCAGCCAAGCAACAGGGGGCTGGAACACAGATACGCAGTATTTT
CASSQATGGWNTDTQYF
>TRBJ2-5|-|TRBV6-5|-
TGTGCCAGCAGTTACTCGCGTCAAGAGACCCAGTACTTC
CASSYSRQETQYF
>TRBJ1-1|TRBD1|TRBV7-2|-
TGTGCCAGCAGCGAGGGGACAGGGGGGATCACTGAAGCTTTCTTT
CASSEGTGGITEAFF
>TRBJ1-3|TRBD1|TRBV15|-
TGTGCCACCAGCAGCGGGACAGGGATAAATGGAAACACCATATATTTT
CATSSGTGINGNTIYF
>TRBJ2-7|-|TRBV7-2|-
TGTGCCAGCAGCTTAGCTTGGCCCGAAGAGCAGTACTTC
CASSLAWPEEQYF
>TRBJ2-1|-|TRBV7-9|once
TGTGCCAGCTCGCCTATTTTCGATGAGCAGTTCTTC
CASSPIFDEQFF
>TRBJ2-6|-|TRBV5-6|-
TGTGCCAGCAGCTTGGAACAGCTCTCTGGGGCCAACGTCCTGACTTTC
CASSLEQLSGANVLTF
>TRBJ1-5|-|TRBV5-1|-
TGCGCCAGCAGCTTGGATAGTGGGAATCAGCCCCAGCATTTT
CASSLDSGNQPQHF
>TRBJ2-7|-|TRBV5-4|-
TGTGCCAGCAGCTTGGATCGACTGGTGGAGCAGTACTTC
CASSLDRLVEQYF
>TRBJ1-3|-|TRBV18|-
TGTGCCAGCTCACCCCCGAGGACAGCCTCTGGAAACACCATATATTTT
CASSPPRTASGNTIYF